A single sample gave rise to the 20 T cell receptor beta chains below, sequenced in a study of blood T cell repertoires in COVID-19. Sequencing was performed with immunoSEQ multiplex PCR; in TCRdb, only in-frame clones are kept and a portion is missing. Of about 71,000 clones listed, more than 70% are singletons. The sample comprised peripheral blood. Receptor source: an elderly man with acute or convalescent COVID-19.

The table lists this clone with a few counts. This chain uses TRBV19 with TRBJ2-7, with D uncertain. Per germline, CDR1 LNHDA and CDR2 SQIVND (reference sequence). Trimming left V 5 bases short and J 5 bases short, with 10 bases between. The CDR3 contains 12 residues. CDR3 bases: TGTGCCAGTAGTTCCCCTCCCGACGAGCAGTACTTC. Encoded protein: CASSSPPDEQYF.

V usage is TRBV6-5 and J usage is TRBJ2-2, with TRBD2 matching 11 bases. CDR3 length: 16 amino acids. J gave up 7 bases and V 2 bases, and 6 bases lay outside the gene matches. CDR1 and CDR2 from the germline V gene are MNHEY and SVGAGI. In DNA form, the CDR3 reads TGTGCCAGCAGTTACCGACTAGCGGGGCGGCACGGGGAGCTGTTTTTT. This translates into CASSYRLAGRHGELFF.

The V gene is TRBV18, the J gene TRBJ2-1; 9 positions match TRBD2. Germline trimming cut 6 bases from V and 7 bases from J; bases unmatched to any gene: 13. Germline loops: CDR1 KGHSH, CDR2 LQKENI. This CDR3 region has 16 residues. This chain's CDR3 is CASSGSDAAGGNEQFF. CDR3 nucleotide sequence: TGTGCCAGCTCCGGATCTGACGCAGCGGGAGGAAATGAGCAGTTCTTC.

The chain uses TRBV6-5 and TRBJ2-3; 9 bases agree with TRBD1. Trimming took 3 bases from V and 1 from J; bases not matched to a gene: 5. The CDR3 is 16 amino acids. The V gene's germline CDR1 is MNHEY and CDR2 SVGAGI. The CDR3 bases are TGTGCCAGCAGTTATAACCGGGACAGGGGCACAGATACGCAGTATTTT. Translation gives CASSYNRDRGTDTQYF.

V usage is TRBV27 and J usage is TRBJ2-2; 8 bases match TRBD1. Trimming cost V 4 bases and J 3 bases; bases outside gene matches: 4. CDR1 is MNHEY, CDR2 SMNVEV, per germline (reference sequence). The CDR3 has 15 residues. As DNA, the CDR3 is TGTGCCAGCAGTTATGGGGACAGGTACACCGGGGAGCTGTTTTTT. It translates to CASSYGDRYTGELFF.

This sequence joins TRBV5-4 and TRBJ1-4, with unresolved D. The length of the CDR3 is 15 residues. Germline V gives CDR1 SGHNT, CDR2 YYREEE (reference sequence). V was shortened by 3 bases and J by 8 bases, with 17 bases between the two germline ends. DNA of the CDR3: TGTGCCAGCAGCTCGGACGGCCGGGGAGGGGAAAAACTGTTTTTT. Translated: CASSSDGRGGEKLFF.

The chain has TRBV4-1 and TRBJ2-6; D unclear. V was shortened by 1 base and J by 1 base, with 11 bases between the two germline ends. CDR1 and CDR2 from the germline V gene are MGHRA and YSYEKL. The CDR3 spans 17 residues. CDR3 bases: TGCGCCAGCAGCCAAGCTTTAATGAGTTCTGGGGCCAACGTCCTGACTTTC. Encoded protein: CASSQALMSSGANVLTF.

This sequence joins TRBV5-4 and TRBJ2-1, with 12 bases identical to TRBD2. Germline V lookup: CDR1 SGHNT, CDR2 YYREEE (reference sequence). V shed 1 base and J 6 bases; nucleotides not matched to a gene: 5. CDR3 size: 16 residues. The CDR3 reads CASSLKTSGGPNEQFF. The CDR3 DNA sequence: TGTGCCAGCAGCTTGAAGACTAGCGGGGGCCCCAATGAGCAGTTCTTC.

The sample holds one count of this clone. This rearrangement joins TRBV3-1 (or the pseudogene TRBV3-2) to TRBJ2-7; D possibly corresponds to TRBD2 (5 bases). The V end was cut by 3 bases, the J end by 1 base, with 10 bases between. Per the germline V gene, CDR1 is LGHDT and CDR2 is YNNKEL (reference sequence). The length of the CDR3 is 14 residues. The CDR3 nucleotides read TGTGCCAGCAGCCACCTAGCAAATTCCTACGAGCAGTACTTC. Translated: CASSHLANSYEQYF.

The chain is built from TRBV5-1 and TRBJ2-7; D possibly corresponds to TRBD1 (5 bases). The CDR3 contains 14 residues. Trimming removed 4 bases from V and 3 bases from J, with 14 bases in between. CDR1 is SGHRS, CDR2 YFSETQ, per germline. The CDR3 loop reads CASSTQGPNYEQYF. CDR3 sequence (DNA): TGCGCCAGCAGCACCCAGGGTCCCAACTACGAGCAGTACTTC.

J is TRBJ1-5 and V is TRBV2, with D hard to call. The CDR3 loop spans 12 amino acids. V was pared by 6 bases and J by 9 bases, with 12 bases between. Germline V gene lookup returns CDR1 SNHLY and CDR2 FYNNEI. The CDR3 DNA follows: TGTGCCAGCAGAGTAGTCCGGGGGCCCCAGCATTTT. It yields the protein CASRVVRGPQHF.

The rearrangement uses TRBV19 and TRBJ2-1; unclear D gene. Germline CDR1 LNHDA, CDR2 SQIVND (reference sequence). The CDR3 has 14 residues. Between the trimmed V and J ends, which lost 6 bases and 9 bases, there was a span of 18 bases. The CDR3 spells CASSSPLYHGEQFF. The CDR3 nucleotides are TGTGCCAGTAGCTCTCCCTTATATCACGGTGAGCAGTTCTTC.

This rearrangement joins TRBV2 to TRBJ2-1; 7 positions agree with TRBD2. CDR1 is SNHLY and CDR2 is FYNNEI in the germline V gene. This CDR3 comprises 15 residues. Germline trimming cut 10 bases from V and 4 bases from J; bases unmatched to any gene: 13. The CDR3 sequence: CATLGGLAEYNEQFF. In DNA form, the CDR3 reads TGTGCCACCCTGGGCGGGCTAGCGGAATACAATGAGCAGTTCTTC.

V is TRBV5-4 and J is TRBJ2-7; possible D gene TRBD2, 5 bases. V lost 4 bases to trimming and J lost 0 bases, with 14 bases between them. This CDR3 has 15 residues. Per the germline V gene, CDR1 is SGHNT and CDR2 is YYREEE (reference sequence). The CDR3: CASSPAEGSSYEQYF. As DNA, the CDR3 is TGTGCCAGCAGCCCGGCCGAGGGAAGCTCCTACGAGCAGTACTTC.

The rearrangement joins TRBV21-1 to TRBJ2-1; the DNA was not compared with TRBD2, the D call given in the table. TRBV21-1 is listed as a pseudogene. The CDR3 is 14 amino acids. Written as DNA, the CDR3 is TGTGCCAGCAGGGGGGGAGGGCCCTACAATGAGCAGTTCTTC. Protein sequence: CASRGGGPYNEQFF.

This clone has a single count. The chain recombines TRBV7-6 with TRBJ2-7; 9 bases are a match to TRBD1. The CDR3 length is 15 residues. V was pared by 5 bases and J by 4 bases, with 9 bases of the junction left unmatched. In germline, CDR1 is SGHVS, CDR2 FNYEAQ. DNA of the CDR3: TGTGCCAGCAGCCGATCACAGGGGGCGAGGTACGAGCAGTACTTC. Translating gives CASSRSQGARYEQYF.

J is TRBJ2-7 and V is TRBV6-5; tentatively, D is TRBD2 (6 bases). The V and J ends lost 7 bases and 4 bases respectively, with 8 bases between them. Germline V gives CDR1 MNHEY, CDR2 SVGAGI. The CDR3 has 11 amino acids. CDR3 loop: CASTGEYEQYF. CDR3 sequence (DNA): TGTGCCAGCACGGGAGAGTACGAGCAGTACTTC.

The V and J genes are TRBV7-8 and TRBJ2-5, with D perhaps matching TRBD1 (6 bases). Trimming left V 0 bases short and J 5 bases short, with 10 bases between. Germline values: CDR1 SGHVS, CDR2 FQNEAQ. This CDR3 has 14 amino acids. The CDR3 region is CASSLAGAGETQYF. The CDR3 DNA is TGTGCCAGCAGCTTAGCGGGGGCCGGGGAGACCCAGTACTTC.

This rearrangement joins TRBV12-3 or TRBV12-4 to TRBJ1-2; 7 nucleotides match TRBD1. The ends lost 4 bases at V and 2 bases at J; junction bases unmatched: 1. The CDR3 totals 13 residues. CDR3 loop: CASSWDSNYGYTF. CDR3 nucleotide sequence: TGTGCCAGCAGTTGGGACAGCAACTATGGCTACACCTTC.

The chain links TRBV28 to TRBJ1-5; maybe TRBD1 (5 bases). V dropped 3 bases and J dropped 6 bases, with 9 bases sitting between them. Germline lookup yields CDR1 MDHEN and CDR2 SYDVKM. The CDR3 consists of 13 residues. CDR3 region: CASSFGGTQPQHF. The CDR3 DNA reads TGTGCCAGCAGTTTCGGAGGGACTCAGCCCCAGCATTTT.